Listed here are 14 T cell receptor beta chains from one sample, sequenced in a study of T cells in localized non-small cell lung cancer. The protocol was immunoSEQ multiplex PCR, while the TCRdb copy is restricted to in-frame clones and leaves out a portion. The table records some 130,000 clones, around 90% of them present only once. The material sequenced was peripheral blood, taken before any cancer treatment. Every receptor here comes from a female donor older than 55 with stage I lung adenocarcinoma.

The CDR3 sequence is CASSPGPEAYEQYF. The CDR3 DNA is TGTGCCAGCAGCCCCGGACCCGAAGCCTACGAGCAGTACTTC. This chain joins TRBV7-9 and TRBJ2-7, with D hard to call. Trimming left V 5 bases short and J 2 bases short, with 13 bases between. The germline V gene encodes CDR1 SEHNR and CDR2 FQNEAQ (reference sequence). The CDR3 spans 14 residues.

The V call is TRBV18, the J call TRBJ2-7, with D hard to call. The CDR3 is 13 residues long. CDR1 KGHSH and CDR2 LQKENI come from the germline V gene. V shed 0 bases and J shed 6 bases, with 9 bases lying between them. CDR3 coding DNA: TGTGCCAGCTCACCACCGAAGACGGCCGAGCAGTACTTC. This gives the protein CASSPPKTAEQYF.

The V gene is TRBV10-2, the J gene TRBJ2-3, with TRBD2 matching over 10 bases. CDR1 is WSHSY and CDR2 is SAAADI in the germline V gene. J lost 5 bases, V lost 6 bases, and 5 bases had no gene match. This CDR3 is built from 14 residues. The CDR3 coding sequence is TGCGCCAGCAGCCTAGCGGGAGTAGGAGATACGCAGTATTTT. Translated, it gives CASSLAGVGDTQYF.

The rearrangement joins TRBV28 to TRBJ2-3; D possibly matches TRBD1 or TRBD2 (5 bases each). The V and J ends lost 5 bases and 3 bases respectively, with 18 bases between them. CDR1 is MDHEN, CDR2 SYDVKM, per germline. This CDR3 comprises 16 residues. The CDR3 here is CASSPRGDGPTDTQYF. The CDR3 DNA is TGTGCCAGCAGTCCTCGAGGGGATGGGCCGACAGATACGCAGTATTTT.

CDR3 region: CAWSVRGPGQGSGSGYTF. The CDR3 DNA reads as TGTGCCTGGAGTGTACGGGGTCCGGGACAGGGGAGTGGTAGTGGCTACACCTTC. The chain uses TRBV30 and TRBJ1-2; TRBD1 matches 10 bases. This CDR3 spans 18 amino acids. Germline-derived CDR1 and CDR2 are GTSNPN and SVGIG (reference sequence). J gave up 7 bases and V 0 bases, and 17 bases lay outside the gene matches.

This sequence joins TRBV7-2 and TRBJ2-5; no reliable D call. The CDR3 loop spans 13 amino acids. Germline-derived CDR1 and CDR2 are SGHTA and FQGNSA. V was trimmed by 5 bases and J by 5 bases, leaving 12 bases between them. CDR3 coding DNA: TGTGCCAGCAGCCGATCCTCCGGGGAGACCCAGTACTTC. It yields the protein CASSRSSGETQYF.

This clone was seen once. V is TRBV19 and J is TRBJ2-2; D is possibly TRBD1 (6 bases). The length of the CDR3 is 14 residues. The V and J ends lost 6 bases and 2 bases respectively, with 10 bases between them. Germline V gene sequence: CDR1 LNHDA, CDR2 SQIVND (reference sequence). In nucleotides, the CDR3 is TGTGCCAGTAGGTTACAGGGAAACACCGGGGAGCTGTTTTTT. Residues: CASRLQGNTGELFF.

The CDR3 reads CASSLVGLGANVLTF. CDR3 sequence (DNA): TGTGCCAGCAGTTTAGTCGGGCTTGGGGCCAACGTCCTGACTTTC. The chain couples TRBV27 to TRBJ2-6; D unresolved. The CDR3 runs to 15 residues. Germline V CDR1 and CDR2: MNHEY, SMNVEV (reference sequence). The V end was cut by 2 bases, the J end by 3 bases, with 8 bases between.

The V gene is TRBV28, the J gene TRBJ2-3; D not certain. Germline CDR1 and CDR2: MDHEN and SYDVKM. The ends were cut back, 3 bases at V and 1 base at J, with 8 bases in the middle. The CDR3 totals 14 residues. The CDR3 coding sequence is TGTGCCAGCAGTTTCTCTGGGGGCACAGATACGCAGTATTTT. Its protein product is CASSFSGGTDTQYF.

The rearrangement uses TRBV7-3 and TRBJ2-1; perhaps D is TRBD1 or TRBD2 (5 bases each). This CDR3 has 14 amino acids. V lost 4 bases, J lost 5 bases, and 12 bases lay in between. Germline V gene sequence: CDR1 SGHTA, CDR2 FQGTGA. CDR3 in amino acids: CASSSGPANNEQFF. The CDR3 nucleotides are TGTGCCAGCAGCTCGGGACCCGCGAACAATGAGCAGTTCTTC.

The rearrangement uses TRBV18 and TRBJ2-5, with TRBD1 matching over 7 bases. Germline assignment: CDR1 KGHSH and CDR2 LQKENI. Losses at the gene ends were 4 bases for V and 2 bases for J; bases not matched to a gene: 1. The CDR3 runs to 13 residues. This CDR3 reads CASSRGQQETQYF. CDR3 in DNA: TGTGCCAGCTCACGGGGACAGCAAGAGACCCAGTACTTC.

The chain couples TRBV27 to TRBJ2-7; perhaps TRBD2 as D (5 bases). Germline CDR1 is MNHEY and CDR2 is SMNVEV (reference sequence). The CDR3 runs 14 residues. The V gene lost 2 bases and the J gene lost 4 bases, with 12 bases spanning the gap. CDR3 amino acids: CASSLGGLLYEQYF. For the CDR3, the DNA is TGTGCCAGCAGTTTAGGAGGACTCCTATACGAGCAGTACTTC.

The chain is built from TRBV7-3 and TRBJ2-1; the D gene is possibly TRBD2 (6 bases). CDR3 length equals 17 residues. Germline CDR1 is SGHTA and CDR2 is FQGTGA. Trimming removed 6 bases at V and 7 bases at J, with 25 bases between. CDR3 sequence reads: CASSPSSVAAYDNEQFF. The CDR3 DNA is TGTGCCAGCAGTCCCTCGTCCGTAGCGGCCTACGATAATGAGCAGTTCTTC.

The gene calls are TRBV4-2 and TRBJ1-4, with 8 bases that match TRBD1. Trimming at V came to 3 bases and at J to 5 bases, leaving 5 bases not matched to a gene. The CDR3 runs 15 residues. Germline loops: CDR1 LGHNA, CDR2 YNFKEQ. CDR3 coding DNA: TGTGCCAGCAGCCAGCTAGGACAGGGAAATGAAAAACTGTTTTTT. Encoded protein: CASSQLGQGNEKLFF.